This T cell receptor beta chain comes out of a study of T cell responses to AZD1222 COVID-19 vaccine. Whole-study results and caveats: CD4 TCRs covered the whole spike, strongest at regions 160-218 and 743-854.

The CDR3 covers 13 residues. The V end was cut by 6 bases, the J end by 2 bases, with 10 bases between. Looked up from germline, CDR1 is MNHEY and CDR2 is SVGAGI. On this clone itself: Its antigen is unidentified.

Sequenced by immunoSEQ multiplex PCR; TCRdb stores in-frame clones only, minus some. The table includes 130,000 or so clones, 70% to 90% detected once. This receptor was taken from an adult in good health. The specimen was peripheral blood, collected on day 0 of AZD1222 vaccination. The rearrangement uses TRBV6-5 and TRBJ1-2; maybe TRBD1 (5 bases). CDR3: CASRRQQNYGYTF. The CDR3 region has the DNA TGTGCCAGCAGAAGACAGCAGAACTATGGCTACACCTTC.